This T cell receptor (beta chain) was sequenced in a study of CD4+ T cells in melanoma. Concerning this clone itself: What it binds is unknown.

Regarding the study as a whole: A reported correlation linked neoantigen-specific CD4+ T cells to CD8+, macrophage and B cell function. Reportedly, melanoma neoantigen-specific CD4+ T cells showed varied differentiation states.

V was pared by 8 bases and J by 4 bases, with 5 bases of the junction left unmatched. Germline CDR1 MNHNS, CDR2 SASEGT. This CDR3 is built from 13 residues. Sequencing used immunoSEQ multiplex PCR; TCRdb keeps in-frame clones, though not all of them. The table shows about 140,000 clones, with about 90% occurring only once. The chain recombines TRBV6-1 with TRBJ1-2; 9 bases match TRBD1. The source is a human donor with melanoma. The CDR3 spells CASARDRVYGYTF. CDR3 in DNA: TGTGCCAGCGCCCGGGACAGGGTCTATGGCTACACCTTC.